The subject of this entry is one T cell receptor beta chain. Its antigen remains unknown. This specimen comes from a study of cytomegalovirus exposure and HLA in healthy donors. Overall study findings and caveats: Presence/absence analyses took donor sequencing depth as roughly uniform. The investigators catalogued 164 TCR beta chains as cytomegalovirus-associated. Accurate prediction of HLA-A and HLA-B alleles (for most subjects) was reportedly achieved from TCR beta sequences.

PCR amplification relied on 60 Vbeta primers (plus 13 Jbeta primers). The method was immunoSEQ multiplex PCR; TCRdb's version includes in-frame clones alone and lacks a portion of them. The data show under 70,000 clones, with approximately 80% seen just once and approximately 2.4% held by the top ten. This sequence originates from a female donor in good health and CMV-seronegative. Sample: PBMCs.

The CDR3 coding sequence is TGTGCCAGCAGTCGGGGGTCGAACACCGGGGAGCTGTTTTTT. Residues: CASSRGSNTGELFF. The chain is built from TRBV9 and TRBJ2-2; a weak D match, TRBD2 (6 bases). Germline V gene data show CDR1 as SGDLS and CDR2 as YYNGEE. This CDR3 region has 14 residues. The germline V and J ends were trimmed by 5 bases and 0 bases, with 8 bases remaining between them.